The 7 T cell receptor beta chains listed next were all sequenced from one sample in a study of T cell responses to AZD1222 COVID-19 vaccine. The protocol was immunoSEQ multiplex PCR, while the TCRdb copy is restricted to in-frame clones and leaves out a portion. The sample consists of approximately 84,000 clones, 80% to 90% of them appearing once. The sample in question was peripheral blood, obtained 28 days after the second AZD1222 dose. These receptors all stem from an adult who received the AZD1222 COVID-19 vaccine.

The chain couples TRBV12-3 or TRBV12-4 to TRBJ1-4, with D maybe TRBD1 (5 bases). The CDR3 loop spans 13 amino acids. V lost 6 bases, J lost 4 bases, and 9 bases lay in between. CDR3 in amino acids: CASRTGVNEKLFF. The DNA of the CDR3 is TGTGCCAGCAGGACGGGGGTTAATGAAAAACTGTTTTTT.

The V gene is TRBV24-1, the J gene TRBJ2-1; 10 positions match TRBD1. The CDR3 consists of 17 residues. Per germline, CDR1 KGHDR and CDR2 SFDVKD. With 5 bases clipped from V and 4 bases from J, the junction kept 10 bases outside the gene matches. The CDR3 loop reads CATSGPTRDRGYNEQFF. CDR3 sequence (DNA): TGTGCCACCAGTGGCCCGACCCGGGACAGGGGTTACAATGAGCAGTTCTTC.

Comments on this clone: The germline gene is not matched at one end of the junction; a read error may be the cause. The chain links TRBV7-8 to TRBJ2-2, with a possible D match to TRBD2 (6 bases). Germline CDR1 reads SGHVS; CDR2 reads FQNEAQ. CDR3 size: 16 residues. As DNA, the CDR3 is TGTGCCAGCAGCTCGGAGGGACCGGGGACCACCTGGGAGCTGTTTTTT. Its translation is CASSSEGPGTTWELFF.

CDR3 bases: TGTGCCAGCAGCGTGACAGGAGATAGGCTATATGGCTACACCTTC. Its translation: CASSVTGDRLYGYTF. V usage is TRBV7-2 and J usage is TRBJ1-2; TRBD1 is a possible D gene (6 bases). The CDR3 runs to 15 residues. Trimming removed 5 bases at V and 5 bases at J, with 18 bases between. Germline values: CDR1 SGHTA, CDR2 FQGNSA.

The chain uses TRBV19 and TRBJ1-4; 7 bases match TRBD1. Trimming removed 5 bases from V and 6 bases from J; junction bases left unmatched: 3. This CDR3 comprises 13 residues. Per the germline V gene, CDR1 is LNHDA and CDR2 is SQIVND (reference sequence). CDR3 region: CASSPDRDEKLFF. The CDR3 region has the DNA TGTGCCAGTAGTCCCGACAGGGATGAAAAACTGTTTTTT. Together with reference TRBV19 and TRBJ1-4, the CDR3 gives the full variable domain: DGGITQSPKYLFRKEGQNVTLSCEQNLNHDAMYWYRQDPGQGLRLIYYSQIVNDFQKGDIAEGYSVSREKKESFPLTVTSAQKNPTAFYLCASSPDRDEKLFFGSGTQLSVL.

This sequence joins TRBV28 and TRBJ2-7, with 13 bases identical to TRBD2. Trimming at V came to 4 bases and at J to 4 bases, leaving 4 bases not matched to a gene. Looked up from germline, CDR1 is MDHEN and CDR2 is SYDVKM. This CDR3 has 15 residues. CDR3: CASSSGLAGVYEQYF. For the CDR3, the DNA is TGTGCCAGCAGTTCAGGACTAGCGGGAGTTTACGAGCAGTACTTC. Together with reference TRBV28 and TRBJ2-7, the CDR3 gives the full variable domain: DVKVTQSSRYLVKRTGEKVFLECVQDMDHENMFWYRQDPGLGLRLIYFSYDVKMKEKGDIPEGYSVSREKKERFSLILESASTNQTSMYLCASSSGLAGVYEQYFGPGTRLTVT.

The rearrangement uses TRBV28 and TRBJ2-7; D is perhaps TRBD1 (6 bases). The CDR3 contains 18 residues. The V end was cut by 2 bases, the J end by 1 base, with 21 bases between. CDR1 MDHEN and CDR2 SYDVKM come from the germline V gene. CDR3: CASSLPLWTERSSYEQYF. The CDR3 nucleotides are TGTGCCAGCAGTTTACCCCTATGGACAGAGAGATCTTCCTACGAGCAGTACTTC.